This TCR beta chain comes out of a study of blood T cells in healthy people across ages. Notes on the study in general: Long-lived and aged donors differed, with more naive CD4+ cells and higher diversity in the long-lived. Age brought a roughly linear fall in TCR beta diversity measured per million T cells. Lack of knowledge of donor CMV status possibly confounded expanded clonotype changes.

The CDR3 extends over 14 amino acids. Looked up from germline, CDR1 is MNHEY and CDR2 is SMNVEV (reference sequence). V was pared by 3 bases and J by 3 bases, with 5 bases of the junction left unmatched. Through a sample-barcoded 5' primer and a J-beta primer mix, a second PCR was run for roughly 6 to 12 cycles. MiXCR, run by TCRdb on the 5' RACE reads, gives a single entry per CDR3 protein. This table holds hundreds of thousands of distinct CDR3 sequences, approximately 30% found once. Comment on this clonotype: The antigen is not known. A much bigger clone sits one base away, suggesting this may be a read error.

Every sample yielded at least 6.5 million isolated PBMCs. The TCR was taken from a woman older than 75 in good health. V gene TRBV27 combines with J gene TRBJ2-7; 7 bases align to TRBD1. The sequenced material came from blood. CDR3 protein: CASSFRTGFYEQYF. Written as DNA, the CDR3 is TGTGCCAGCAGTTTTAGGACAGGCTTCTACGAGCAGTACTTC.